The next 31 T cell receptor beta chains were all read from a single sample in a study of shared clonotypes between healthy human individuals. Sequencing was performed with immunoSEQ multiplex PCR; in TCRdb, only in-frame clones are kept and a portion is missing. This sample yields approximately 640,000 clones, of which about three quarters are seen a single time; roughly 1.8% belongs to the top ten. Sequenced input: memory CD4+ T cells sorted from blood. As for subset: CD45RA-negative fraction. Receptors originate from a woman aged 25 to 45 in good health.

The V gene is TRBV18, the J gene TRBJ2-7, with D tentatively TRBD1 (5 bases). This CDR3 comprises 16 residues. CDR1 and CDR2 from the germline V gene are KGHSH and LQKENI. V was pared by 3 bases and J by 6 bases, with 21 bases between. Here the CDR3 DNA reads TGTGCCAGCTCACCGGATAGGAACAGGTCAATCTCCGAGCAGTACTTC. Translation: CASSPDRNRSISEQYF.

The chain joins TRBV6-5 to TRBJ2-7; 8 nucleotides match TRBD2. V gave up 0 bases and J gave up 2 bases; unmatched junction bases: 3. This CDR3 spans 15 amino acids. CDR1 is MNHEY, CDR2 SVGAGI, per germline. The CDR3 spells CASSYSLAGTYEQYF. CDR3 nucleotide sequence: TGTGCCAGCAGTTACTCGTTAGCGGGAACCTACGAGCAGTACTTC.

This chain connects TRBV19 to TRBJ2-2; D is unresolved. V was cut by 4 bases and J by 5 bases, with 11 bases left in between. There are 14 residues in the CDR3. The germline gives CDR1 LNHDA, CDR2 SQIVND (reference sequence). The CDR3 here is CASSKGSGTGELFF. The DNA for the CDR3 is TGTGCCAGTAGTAAAGGATCCGGAACCGGGGAGCTGTTTTTT.

The chain links TRBV6-5 to TRBJ2-6; D uncertain. The CDR3 sequence is 15 residues long. The germline CDR1 and CDR2 sequences are MNHEY and SVGAGI. Trimming took 6 bases from V and 1 from J, leaving 10 bases between them. For the CDR3, the DNA is TGTGCCAGCAGACCCCTGATTTCTGGGGCCAACGTCCTGACTTTC. It codes for CASRPLISGANVLTF.

CDR3 in amino acids: CASRFDGNTEAFF. In nucleotides, the CDR3 is TGTGCCAGCAGATTCGACGGGAACACTGAAGCTTTCTTT. The J gene is TRBJ1-1, the V gene TRBV28; no definite D call. Germline V gives CDR1 MDHEN, CDR2 SYDVKM. The CDR3 spans 13 residues. The V and J ends lost 6 bases and 1 base respectively, with 9 bases between them.

The gene calls are TRBV2 and TRBJ2-7; weak D call: TRBD2 (7 bases). V lost 4 bases and J lost 2, with 12 bases in between. CDR1 and CDR2 from the germline V gene are SNHLY and FYNNEI. The CDR3 spans 14 residues. The CDR3 region is CASSVEGGPYEQYF. The CDR3 region has the DNA TGTGCCAGCAGTGTCGAGGGGGGGCCCTACGAGCAGTACTTC.

The chain combines TRBV4-1 with TRBJ2-2, with 7 nucleotides matching TRBD2. CDR3 size: 18 residues. Unmatched junction bases numbered 9, after V lost 1 base and J lost 1 base. Germline V gene sequence: CDR1 MGHRA, CDR2 YSYEKL. CDR3 coding DNA: TGCGCCAGCAGCCAAGGGTGGTGGAAGCGGGAGAACACCGGGGAGCTGTTTTTT. Its protein is CASSQGWWKRENTGELFF.

The chain links TRBV28 to TRBJ2-2, with D possibly matching TRBD1 (6 bases). CDR1 and CDR2 (germline): MDHEN, SYDVKM. The V and J ends lost 5 bases and 4 bases respectively, with 14 bases between them. This CDR3 is 15 amino acids long. DNA of the CDR3: TGTGCCAGCAGTGAACCGGGACAAACCACCGGGGAGCTGTTTTTT. It yields the protein CASSEPGQTTGELFF.

V and J are TRBV5-4 and TRBJ2-7; 9 bases are shared with TRBD1. The CDR3 contains 15 residues. Germline values: CDR1 SGHNT, CDR2 YYREEE (reference sequence). J gave up 4 bases and V 1 base, and 6 bases lay outside the gene matches. The CDR3 loop reads CASSLTGQGLYEQYF. In DNA, the CDR3 is TGTGCCAGCAGCTTGACGGGACAGGGATTATACGAGCAGTACTTC.

Remarks on this clone: Other DNA sequences of this sample code for an identical CDR3. The gene calls are TRBV7-9 and TRBJ2-7; 8 positions match TRBD2. The CDR3 has 14 amino acids. V trimming: 1 base; J trimming: 4 bases; junction bases outside the gene matches: 3. Germline values: CDR1 SEHNR, CDR2 FQNEAQ (reference sequence). CDR3: CASSLGLAGYEQYF. CDR3 in DNA: TGTGCCAGCAGCTTAGGCCTAGCGGGTTACGAGCAGTACTTC.

This clone was seen only a few times. This chain joins TRBV5-6 and TRBJ2-7, with D perhaps matching TRBD1 (5 bases). Germline loops: CDR1 SGHDT, CDR2 YYEEEE. V lost 9 bases and J 3 bases, leaving 16 bases between the germline ends. The length of the CDR3 is 13 residues. CDR3 loop: CATQPGNSYEQYF. The DNA of the CDR3 is TGTGCCACCCAACCAGGGAATAGCTACGAGCAGTACTTC.

This clone showed up just once. The gene calls are TRBV18 and TRBJ2-3, with TRBD2 identical over 7 bases. The V gene's germline CDR1 is KGHSH and CDR2 LQKENI. The CDR3 covers 15 residues. The V segment lost 1 base and the J segment 4 bases; nucleotides outside the gene matches: 5. The CDR3 bases are TGTGCCAGCTCACCACGCGGGAGTGTCGCAGATACGCAGTATTTT. Translation gives CASSPRGSVADTQYF.

The genes are TRBV11-2 and TRBJ2-2, with D unclear. Looked up from germline, CDR1 is SGHAT and CDR2 is FQNNGV. The CDR3 totals 15 residues. V was pared by 5 bases and J by 0 bases, with 10 bases between. CDR3 sequence reads: CASSPQQTNTGELFF. For the CDR3, the DNA is TGTGCCAGCAGCCCCCAACAGACGAACACCGGGGAGCTGTTTTTT.

This clone occurred a few times. Different DNA sequences within this sample yield the same CDR3. The chain uses TRBV5-1 and TRBJ1-3; D is perhaps TRBD1 (5 bases). Germline assignment: CDR1 SGHRS and CDR2 YFSETQ. The CDR3 consists of 15 residues. Between the trimmed V and J ends, which lost 1 base and 1 base, there was a span of 9 bases. The CDR3 DNA is TGCGCCAGCAGCTTGCAGGGATCTTCTGGAAACACCATATATTTT. Amino acid sequence: CASSLQGSSGNTIYF.

The chain is built from TRBV30 and TRBJ1-1; D gene uncertain. This CDR3 contains 13 residues. V lost 2 bases and J 1 base, leaving 8 bases between the germline ends. Germline V gene sequence: CDR1 GTSNPN, CDR2 SVGIG (reference sequence). CDR3 nucleotide sequence: TGTGCCTGGAGTCGTACAGCGAACACTGAAGCTTTCTTT. Its protein is CAWSRTANTEAFF. The full variable domain, completed using reference TRBV30 and TRBJ1-1, is SQTIHQWPATLVQPVGSPLSLECTVEGTSNPNLYWYRQAAGRGLQLLFYSVGIGQISSEVPQNLSASRPQDRQFILSSKKLLLSDSGFYLCAWSRTANTEAFFGQGTRLTVV.

This sequence joins TRBV19 and TRBJ1-2; no reliable D call. V was trimmed by 7 bases and J by 5 bases, leaving 23 bases between them. CDR1 is LNHDA and CDR2 is SQIVND in the germline V gene (reference sequence). This CDR3 has 16 amino acids. The CDR3 is CASTPTGEVALYGYTF. The DNA of the CDR3 is TGTGCCAGTACCCCGACTGGGGAGGTGGCCCTATATGGCTACACCTTC.

The J gene is TRBJ1-2, the V gene TRBV6-6; tentatively, D is TRBD1 (5 bases). The CDR3 sequence is 14 residues long. The germline V gene encodes CDR1 MNHNY and CDR2 SVGAGI (reference sequence). V was clipped by 0 bases and J by 4 bases, with 9 bases between them. This chain's CDR3 is CASSYSAGPYGYTF. The DNA of the CDR3 is TGTGCCAGCAGTTACTCAGCAGGGCCCTATGGCTACACCTTC.

This clone showed up just once. The chain carries TRBV6-1 and TRBJ2-1, with 13 bases lining up with TRBD2. The V gene end was trimmed by 5 bases and the J gene end by 6 bases; junction bases not matched to a gene: 1. CDR1 is MNHNS and CDR2 is SASEGT in the germline V gene. This CDR3 is built from 14 residues. The DNA of the CDR3 is TGTGCCAGCAGTCGGACTAGCGGGAGCAATGAGCAGTTCTTC. It translates to CASSRTSGSNEQFF.

This clone showed up just a few times. Other DNA sequences of this sample code for an identical CDR3. The genes are TRBV20-1 and TRBJ2-1; tentatively, D is TRBD1 (5 bases). The CDR3 totals 11 residues. Per the germline V gene, CDR1 is DFQATT and CDR2 is SNEGSKA (reference sequence). V lost 5 bases and J 8 bases, leaving 10 bases between the germline ends. CDR3 loop: CSASGHYEQFF. The CDR3 bases are TGCAGTGCTTCCGGACATTATGAGCAGTTCTTC.

The chain combines TRBV5-1 with TRBJ2-1; TRBD2 might be the D (6 bases). V was clipped by 2 bases and J by 7 bases, with 13 bases between them. Looked up from germline, CDR1 is SGHRS and CDR2 is YFSETQ. This CDR3 is 14 amino acids long. The CDR3 region is CASSFAGSVNEQFF. CDR3 coding DNA: TGCGCCAGCAGCTTTGCGGGATCGGTGAATGAGCAGTTCTTC.

V is TRBV4-1 and J is TRBJ2-1, with 8 positions matching TRBD2. In germline, CDR1 is MGHRA, CDR2 YSYEKL. This CDR3 has 13 amino acids. V dropped 4 bases and J dropped 9; count of bases not matched to a gene: 5. Here the CDR3 DNA reads TGCGCCAGCAGCCGAGGACTAGCCGCTGAGCAGTTCTTC. It yields the protein CASSRGLAAEQFF.

This clone was counted ten times or more. V is TRBV11-3 and J is TRBJ2-1; TRBD2 aligns across 8 bases. Germline CDR1 reads SGHNT; CDR2 reads YENEEA. The CDR3 runs 15 residues. V shed 5 bases, J shed 7 bases, and the junction held 10 bases outside the gene matches. The CDR3 is CASSRRSGSLNEQFF. The CDR3 region has the DNA TGTGCCAGCAGCCGGAGGAGCGGGAGTCTTAATGAGCAGTTCTTC.

This chain links TRBV29-1 with TRBJ1-1, with 7 bases that match TRBD1. The CDR3 covers 12 residues. CDR1 is SQVTM, CDR2 ANQGSEA, per germline. The V segment lost 7 bases and the J segment 1 base; nucleotides outside the gene matches: 3. CDR3 sequence reads: CSGGQRNTEAFF. The DNA of the CDR3 is TGCAGCGGGGGACAGAGGAACACTGAAGCTTTCTTT.

The rearrangement uses TRBV28 and TRBJ2-5; 8 bases map to TRBD1. Per the germline V gene, CDR1 is MDHEN and CDR2 is SYDVKM. The CDR3 spans 15 residues. Trimming cost V 6 bases and J 5 bases; bases outside gene matches: 11. CDR3 residues: CASSRTDRDFETQYF. CDR3 nucleotides: TGTGCCAGCAGCCGAACGGACAGGGATTTTGAGACCCAGTACTTC.

This clone was found once. The chain recombines TRBV7-6 with TRBJ2-2, with TRBD2 identical over 11 bases. Germline values: CDR1 SGHVS, CDR2 FNYEAQ. The CDR3 has 15 residues. J gave up 4 bases and V 6 bases, and 4 bases lay outside the gene matches. The CDR3 sequence is CASRGTSGSTGELFF. The CDR3 nucleotides read TGTGCCAGCAGGGGCACTAGCGGGAGCACCGGGGAGCTGTTTTTT.

The V gene is TRBV25-1, the J gene TRBJ2-5; TRBD2 aligns across 7 bases. Germline CDR1 reads MGHDK; CDR2 reads SYGVNS. This CDR3 spans 12 amino acids. J gave up 5 bases and V 7 bases, and 4 bases lay outside the gene matches. CDR3 in amino acids: CASKGEGETQYF. The CDR3 DNA is TGTGCCAGCAAAGGGGAGGGGGAGACCCAGTACTTC.

The chain combines TRBV28 with TRBJ2-4; 12 bases match TRBD2. Germline V lookup: CDR1 MDHEN, CDR2 SYDVKM. The V and J ends lost 8 bases and 7 bases, in that order; junction bases with no gene match: 9. This CDR3 has 15 amino acids. The CDR3 bases are TGTGCCAGCGCTGGCGGGCTAGCGGGAGGGAACATTCAGTACTTC. It translates to CASAGGLAGGNIQYF.

The chain is built from TRBV27 and TRBJ2-2; TRBD2 agrees at 8 bases. Germline-derived CDR1 and CDR2 are MNHEY and SMNVEV (reference sequence). Losses at the gene ends were 2 bases for V and 6 bases for J; bases not matched to a gene: 5. The CDR3 covers 15 residues. The CDR3: CASSLRAGGPGELFF. The DNA of the CDR3 is TGTGCCAGCAGTTTAAGGGCGGGGGGCCCCGGGGAGCTGTTTTTT.

This clone was recorded many times. The rearrangement uses TRBV21-1 and TRBJ1-5. TRBV21-1 is classified as a pseudogene. CDR3 length: 17 amino acids. CDR3 amino acids: CASSKGTLAEGNQPQHF. The CDR3, as DNA: TGTGCCAGCAGCAAAGGGACCCTGGCCGAGGGGAATCAGCCCCAGCATTTT.

The V gene is TRBV6-1, the J gene TRBJ2-7; 9 bases are shared with TRBD1. Germline V gene lookup returns CDR1 MNHNS and CDR2 SASEGT. The ends lost 2 bases at V and 5 bases at J; junction bases unmatched: 10. The CDR3 is 16 residues long. The CDR3 region is CASSEHGTGKENEQYF. CDR3 sequence (DNA): TGTGCCAGCAGTGAACACGGGACAGGGAAAGAGAACGAGCAGTACTTC.

The chain employs TRBV19 and TRBJ2-7; 7 nucleotides agree with TRBD1. The CDR3 consists of 16 residues. The V gene end was trimmed by 4 bases and the J gene end by 1 base; junction bases not matched to a gene: 10. Germline CDR1 and CDR2: LNHDA and SQIVND (reference sequence). CDR3 protein: CASSRLSGDRSYEQYF. The CDR3 bases are TGTGCCAGTAGTAGGTTATCAGGGGACAGATCCTACGAGCAGTACTTC.